What follows are 24 T cell receptor beta chains derived from one specimen sequenced in a study of T cell responses to AZD1222 COVID-19 vaccine. Clones were sequenced by immunoSEQ multiplex PCR, and TCRdb holds only the in-frame ones, with some missing. Of roughly 60,000 clones in the sample, about 74% are singletons; the top ten hold roughly 3.6%. Sequences were derived from peripheral blood, sampled 28 days after the second AZD1222 dose. These receptors were collected from an adult who received the AZD1222 COVID-19 vaccine.

The chain's CDR3 is CASSLAVAGGRTDTQYF. CDR3 nucleotide sequence: TGTGCCAGCAGCTTAGCGGTAGCGGGGGGACGCACAGATACGCAGTATTTT. V and J are TRBV7-2 and TRBJ2-3; the match to TRBD2 covers 10 bases. The germline gives CDR1 SGHTA, CDR2 FQGNSA. The CDR3 has 17 residues. V was clipped by 0 bases and J by 1 base; unmatched bases: 4.

The V call is TRBV7-9, the J call TRBJ2-3; no clear D. This CDR3 is 12 amino acids long. From germline, CDR1 is SEHNR and CDR2 FQNEAQ (reference sequence). Trimming removed 3 bases at V and 5 bases at J, with 6 bases between. CDR3 bases: TGTGCCAGCAGCTTTAGGGTAGATACGCAGTATTTT. It specifies CASSFRVDTQYF.

The V call is TRBV19, the J call TRBJ1-2; the D is unclear. The CDR3 contains 11 residues. Germline loops: CDR1 LNHDA, CDR2 SQIVND (reference sequence). V lost 4 bases to trimming and J lost 8 bases, with 8 bases between them. CDR3 DNA sequence: TGTGCCAGTAGTAGAGGGAGAGGCTACACCTTC. This encodes CASSRGRGYTF.

The V call is TRBV19, the J call TRBJ1-4; 8 positions agree with TRBD1. Germline trimming cut 6 bases from V and 2 bases from J; bases unmatched to any gene: 8. Germline-derived CDR1 and CDR2 are LNHDA and SQIVND (reference sequence). CDR3 size: 16 residues. DNA of the CDR3: TGTGCCAGTAGCCTTCGGACAGGGTCGACTAATGAAAAACTGTTTTTT. It encodes CASSLRTGSTNEKLFF.

The genes are TRBV6-5 and TRBJ2-2; 13 bases line up with TRBD2. Germline assignment: CDR1 MNHEY and CDR2 SVGAGI. V was pared by 2 bases and J by 5 bases, with 2 bases of the junction left unmatched. There are 16 residues in the CDR3. In nucleotides, the CDR3 is TGTGCCAGCAGTTACGGGACTAGCGGGGCAACCGGGGAGCTGTTTTTT. It is translated as CASSYGTSGATGELFF.

The chain joins TRBV19 to TRBJ1-5, with D possibly being TRBD1 (6 bases). Germline assignment: CDR1 LNHDA and CDR2 SQIVND (reference sequence). The CDR3 consists of 15 residues. Trimming pared 2 bases from V and 7 bases from J, leaving 15 bases between. CDR3 protein: CASSIPLTGLQPQHF. The CDR3, as DNA: TGTGCCAGTAGTATACCTCTCACAGGGTTACAGCCCCAGCATTTT.

CDR3 coding DNA: TGTGCCAGCAGCTTTGCGGGACAGGGCACAGATACGCAGTATTTT. It translates to CASSFAGQGTDTQYF. The rearrangement joins TRBV12-1 to TRBJ2-3; the D call of TRBD1 is as the table states it, not checked on the DNA. TRBV12-1 constitutes a pseudogene. The CDR3 runs to 15 residues.

The chain employs TRBV18 and TRBJ2-7; no firm D call. Germline values: CDR1 KGHSH, CDR2 LQKENI. V lost 3 bases, J lost 2 bases, and 11 bases lay in between. CDR3 length: 14 amino acids. This CDR3 is CASSPVGFTYEQYF. The CDR3 nucleotides are TGTGCCAGCTCACCCGTAGGGTTCACCTACGAGCAGTACTTC.

Only one count was recorded for this clone. In DNA form, the CDR3 reads TGTGCCAGCAGCCCGGAGGGGGGTCAGCCCCAGCATTTT. This gives the protein CASSPEGGQPQHF. The V gene is TRBV7-2, the J gene TRBJ1-5, with D possibly matching TRBD1 (6 bases). Germline V gene sequence: CDR1 SGHTA, CDR2 FQGNSA. The CDR3 covers 13 residues. The V and J ends lost 5 bases and 6 bases respectively, with 11 bases between them.

Only one count was recorded for this clone. The chain links TRBV28 to TRBJ1-1; D is unclear. V was cut by 8 bases and J by 0 bases, with 16 bases left in between. CDR1 and CDR2 (germline): MDHEN, SYDVKM. The length of the CDR3 is 15 residues. The CDR3 protein is CASPKSRDLNTEAFF. Here the CDR3 DNA reads TGTGCCAGCCCCAAAAGTCGAGACCTGAACACTGAAGCTTTCTTT.

Only one count was recorded for this clone. The chain has TRBV28 and TRBJ1-1; D unresolved. CDR3 length: 13 residues. Germline V gene lookup returns CDR1 MDHEN and CDR2 SYDVKM. V lost 2 bases and J 5 bases, leaving 9 bases between the germline ends. The CDR3 nucleotides are TGTGCCAGCAGTTTAACTCAGGAGACTGAAGCTTTCTTT. Encoded protein: CASSLTQETEAFF. Drawing the rest from reference TRBV28 and TRBJ1-1, the complete variable domain is DVKVTQSSRYLVKRTGEKVFLECVQDMDHENMFWYRQDPGLGLRLIYFSYDVKMKEKGDIPEGYSVSREKKERFSLILESASTNQTSMYLCASSLTQETEAFFGQGTRLTVV.

The chain joins TRBV30 to TRBJ2-7, with 7 positions matching TRBD1. CDR1 and CDR2 from the germline V gene are GTSNPN and SVGIG (reference sequence). There are 13 residues in the CDR3. The J segment lost 5 bases and the V segment lost 1 base, leaving 5 bases of the junction unmatched. The CDR3 spells CAWSGNRGDEQYF. The CDR3 region has the DNA TGTGCCTGGAGTGGAAACAGGGGCGACGAGCAGTACTTC.

The chain couples TRBV6-5 to TRBJ1-6, with D possibly being TRBD1 (6 bases). V dropped 3 bases and J dropped 10 bases, with 16 bases sitting between them. In germline, CDR1 is MNHEY, CDR2 SVGAGI. This CDR3 spans 15 amino acids. CDR3 DNA sequence: TGTGCCAGCAGTTATTCGGGACAAGGAAAATCACCCCTCCACTTT. Its translation is CASSYSGQGKSPLHF.

This clone was recorded once. This chain links TRBV5-1 with TRBJ1-2; D may be TRBD1 (5 bases). This CDR3 has 14 amino acids. CDR1 is SGHRS, CDR2 YFSETQ, per germline. Trimming removed 2 bases from V and 6 bases from J, with 14 bases in between. This chain's CDR3 is CASSFGAGNDGYTF. In DNA form, the CDR3 reads TGCGCCAGCAGCTTCGGCGCAGGGAATGATGGCTACACCTTC.

This chain uses TRBV28 with TRBJ2-1; TRBD2 matches at 16 bases. Germline V gene sequence: CDR1 MDHEN, CDR2 SYDVKM. V lost 3 bases and J lost 8; bases outside the gene matches: 1. This CDR3 has 15 amino acids. CDR3 residues: CASSLGLAGGYEQFF. As DNA, the CDR3 is TGTGCCAGCAGTTTGGGACTAGCGGGGGGGTATGAGCAGTTCTTC.

By frequency in the sample, this clone is medium-sized. The chain uses TRBV5-4 and TRBJ1-1; maybe TRBD1 (5 bases). This CDR3 has 12 amino acids. In germline, CDR1 is SGHNT, CDR2 YYREEE (reference sequence). Trimming took 0 bases from V and 10 from J, leaving 10 bases between them. In nucleotides, the CDR3 is TGTGCCAGCAGCTTGGGGGGCGTAGCAGCTTTCTTT. Translation gives CASSLGGVAAFF.

The chain is built from TRBV6-5 and TRBJ1-2; D is possibly TRBD1 (6 bases). There are 12 residues in the CDR3. The germline V gene has CDR1 MNHEY and CDR2 SVGAGI. Trimming pared 10 bases from V and 5 bases from J, leaving 14 bases between. The CDR3 sequence is CATSDRSYGYTF. The CDR3 DNA sequence: TGTGCCACCTCCGACAGGTCTTATGGCTACACCTTC.

V is TRBV28 and J is TRBJ1-1, with a tentative D call TRBD1 (5 bases). Between the trimmed V and J ends, which lost 3 bases and 0 bases, there was a span of 8 bases. This CDR3 region has 14 residues. Germline V gene sequence: CDR1 MDHEN, CDR2 SYDVKM. The CDR3 loop reads CASSLQGVNTEAFF. The CDR3 DNA follows: TGTGCCAGCAGTTTGCAGGGTGTGAACACTGAAGCTTTCTTT.

The J gene is TRBJ2-7, the V gene TRBV3-1 (or the pseudogene TRBV3-2); TRBD2 agrees at 11 bases. Germline CDR1 LGHDT, CDR2 YNNKEL (reference sequence). The V gene end was trimmed by 5 bases and the J gene end by 4 bases; junction bases not matched to a gene: 7. CDR3 length: 15 residues. CDR3 amino acids: CASSSTSGGPYEQYF. The CDR3 DNA sequence: TGTGCCAGCAGCTCAACTAGCGGGGGACCTTACGAGCAGTACTTC.

This sequence joins TRBV5-8 and TRBJ1-2, with unresolved D. V was shortened by 2 bases and J by 8 bases, with 13 bases between the two germline ends. The V gene's germline CDR1 is SGHTS and CDR2 YDEGEE. The CDR3 runs 13 residues. The CDR3 here is CASSFRSNGGYTF. As DNA, the CDR3 is TGTGCCAGCAGCTTTCGGTCAAACGGAGGCTACACCTTC.

CDR3 sequence: CASSYDSYGYTF. The DNA for the CDR3 is TGTGCCAGCAGCTATGACAGCTATGGCTACACCTTC. The chain joins TRBV28 to TRBJ1-2; D might be TRBD1 (5 bases). The germline V gene has CDR1 MDHEN and CDR2 SYDVKM. The CDR3 runs 12 residues. V lost 6 bases and J lost 4, with 9 bases in between.

This clone was seen a few times. V gene TRBV27 combines with J gene TRBJ1-2; no reliable D call. Germline loops: CDR1 MNHEY, CDR2 SMNVEV (reference sequence). The V gene lost 8 bases and the J gene lost 4 bases, with 17 bases spanning the gap. The CDR3 is made up of 14 amino acids. CDR3 residues: CASGPPTAPYGYTF. The CDR3 DNA sequence: TGTGCCAGCGGCCCACCAACTGCTCCCTATGGCTACACCTTC.

This chain uses TRBV7-3 with TRBJ2-3; 8 bases are shared with TRBD1. V dropped 1 base and J dropped 1; count of bases not matched to a gene: 4. The CDR3 totals 16 residues. The germline V gene has CDR1 SGHTA and CDR2 FQGTGA. The CDR3 loop reads CASSLNGGQGTDTQYF. CDR3 nucleotide sequence: TGTGCCAGCAGCTTAAATGGGGGACAGGGCACAGATACGCAGTATTTT.

This clone has more than one count but fewer than ten. The chain links TRBV18 to TRBJ2-1; D may match TRBD1 or TRBD2 (5 bases each). Germline values: CDR1 KGHSH, CDR2 LQKENI. V was trimmed by 0 bases and J by 0 bases, leaving 9 bases between them. The CDR3 is made up of 16 amino acids. The CDR3 spells CASSPPGRSSYNEQFF. The CDR3 DNA is TGTGCCAGCTCACCACCGGGACGGAGCTCCTACAATGAGCAGTTCTTC.